The rows below give T cell receptor beta chains drawn from one sample of a study of blood T cell repertoires in COVID-19. Generated by immunoSEQ multiplex PCR, the TCRdb table keeps only in-frame clones and is missing some. The repertoire holds fewer than 350,000 clones, with about 86% as singletons. The sample comprised PBMCs or T cells enriched from blood (not recorded which). Every receptor here comes from a middle-aged woman with acute COVID-19. Each CDR3 is given with its conserved first and last residue. A D gene is named only where the DNA matches it firmly. Clone size is shown for a subset of rows, as once, few, many or a class of expanded clone.

>TRBD1|-|TRBV28|TRBJ1-1
TGTGCCAGCGCCCGACAGGGTAGCACTGAAGCTTTCTTT
CASARQGSTEAFF
>-|-|TRBV7-8|TRBJ1-1
TGTGCCAGCAGCCTGGGGGCAGGGACTATGAACACTGAAGCTTTCTTT
CASSLGAGTMNTEAFF
>TRBD2|-|TRBV6-6|TRBJ2-1
TGTGCCAGCAGTTACGGTATAGCGGGGGGGCCGAGTGAGCAGTTCTTC
CASSYGIAGGPSEQFF
>-|-|TRBV9|TRBJ1-2
TGTGCCAGCAGCCGAGGACAAGCTAACTATGGCTACACCTTC
CASSRGQANYGYTF
>TRBD1|-|TRBV7-9|TRBJ1-1
TGTGCCAGCAGCTTGGCAGGGGGGATGAACACTGAAGCTTTCTTT
CASSLAGGMNTEAFF
>TRBD1|-|TRBV25-1|TRBJ2-5
TGTGCCAGCAGTGAATCGGGGACAGGGGAAGAGACCCAGTACTTC
CASSESGTGEETQYF
>-|-|TRBV6-2/TRBV6-3|TRBJ2-7
TGTGCCAGCAGCAACCTGGGGGGAGAAATCGGTGAAGACTTC
CASSNLGGEIGEDF
>-|-|TRBV9|TRBJ2-3
TGTGCCAGCAGCGTAGAAGGGGTCCGGAATACGCAGTATTTT
CASSVEGVRNTQYF
>TRBD1|-|TRBV5-6|TRBJ2-1
TGTGCCAGCAGGGGGACAGGGTACCATGAGCAGTTCTTC
CASRGTGYHEQFF
>-|-|TRBV4-1|TRBJ1-1
TGCGCCAGCAGCTCTAGGACGGGGGATGGCACTGAAGCTTTCTTT
CASSSRTGDGTEAFF
>-|few|TRBV5-6|TRBJ1-6
TGTGCCAGCAGCTTGGGCGAGGAGTATAATTCACCCCTCCACTTT
CASSLGEEYNSPLHF
>TRBD1|-|TRBV7-3|TRBJ1-2
TGTGCCAGCAGCTCGCTTCAGGGGGCGGGTGGCTACACCTTC
CASSSLQGAGGYTF
>-|-|TRBV11-2|TRBJ2-1
TGTGCCAGCAGCCAAGAGCGGAAACTCAAGCAGTTCTTC
CASSQERKLKQFF
>-|-|TRBV6-6|TRBJ1-4
TGTGCCAGCAGTTACTCGACAGGAAAGAGAAAACTGTTTTTT
CASSYSTGKRKLFF
>TRBD1|medium-sized|TRBV15|TRBJ1-1
TGTGCCACCAGGCCGGGACAGGCTATTGAAGCTTTCTTT
CATRPGQAIEAFF
>-|-|TRBV28|TRBJ2-7
TGTGCCAGCGAAGGGGTCACCTACGAGCAGTACTTC
CASEGVTYEQYF
>TRBD1|once|TRBV5-1|TRBJ1-2
TGCGCCAGCAGCCCTCGACAGGGGGCCGACTATGGCTACACCTTC
CASSPRQGADYGYTF
>TRBD2|-|TRBV18|TRBJ2-7
TGTGCCAGCTCACCCCCGACTAGCGGGAGCGAGCAGTACTTC
CASSPPTSGSEQYF
>-|once|TRBV18|TRBJ2-5
TGTGCCAGCTCATCACAGGGCGGGGCCCAAGAGACCCAGTACTTC
CASSSQGGAQETQYF
>-|-|TRBV19|TRBJ2-2
TGTGCCAGTAGCTGGCGGTACACCGGGGAGCTGTTTTTT
CASSWRYTGELFF
>-|-|TRBV6-5|TRBJ1-5
TGTGCCAGCGAGGACTACCTTTATCAGCCCCAGCATTTT
CASEDYLYQPQHF
>-|-|TRBV4-1|TRBJ2-1
TGCGCCAGCAGCCAGGGAGATGGGCGGGGCACCTACAATGAGCAGTTCTTC
CASSQGDGRGTYNEQFF
>-|-|TRBV12-3/TRBV12-4|TRBJ2-1
TGTGCCAGCAGTTTAGGAGGGAGTAGGTTCTTC
CASSLGGSRFF
>-|-|TRBV7-2|TRBJ2-1
TGTGCCAGCAGCTTAGCTTCCAGCTCCTACAATGAGCAGTTCTTC
CASSLASSSYNEQFF
>-|-|TRBV29-1|TRBJ2-7
TGCAGCGTTGGTCGGGAGTCGGGCTACGAGCAGTACTTC
CSVGRESGYEQYF
>-|-|TRBV18|TRBJ2-1
TGTGCCAGCTCTATCCCCGGACTGTACAATGAGCAGTTCTTC
CASSIPGLYNEQFF
>-|few|TRBV20-1|TRBJ2-2
TGCAGTGCTAGTATACGGGAGAGCGGGGAGCTGTTTTTT
CSASIRESGELFF
>TRBD2|-|TRBV5-3|TRBJ2-3
TGTGCCAGAAGCTTTGGACTAGCGGGAGGGCCAAACACAGATACGCAGTATTTT
CARSFGLAGGPNTDTQYF
>-|-|TRBV7-8|TRBJ1-6
TGTGCCAGCAGCGCAGGGGCTAATAATTCACCCCTCCACTTT
CASSAGANNSPLHF
>TRBD2|-|TRBV19|TRBJ2-7
TGTGCCAGTAGTATAGGGCCGGGACTAGCGGGAGAGCAGTACTTC
CASSIGPGLAGEQYF
>TRBD2|-|TRBV11-3|TRBJ2-3
TGTGCCAGCAGCCGTACTAGCGGGAGAAAGGGCACAGATACGCAGTATTTT
CASSRTSGRKGTDTQYF
>TRBD1|-|TRBV19|TRBJ2-6
TGTGCCAGTAGTCTCCGGGACAGGGGAAATGGGGCCAACGTCCTGACTTTC
CASSLRDRGNGANVLTF
>-|-|TRBV5-8|TRBJ1-2
TGTGCCAGCAGCTTTCGAGGGGGGGCAGGGGCGCCGGCTTATGGCTACACCTTC
CASSFRGGAGAPAYGYTF
>-|-|TRBV12-1|TRBJ1-5
TGTGCCAGCAGCTCCCCATTCCGGGACAGGGCGTTTTATAGCAATCAGCCCCAGCATTTT
CASSSPFRDRAFYSNQPQHF
>-|-|TRBV6-5|TRBJ1-5
TGTGCCAGCCGGACAGAGACGAATCAGCCCCAGCATTTT
CASRTETNQPQHF
>-|-|TRBV28|TRBJ2-2
TGTGCCAGCAGTTTTGGGACACTGAACACCGGGGAGCTGTTTTTT
CASSFGTLNTGELFF
>TRBD1|-|TRBV19|TRBJ1-2
TGTGCCAGTAGTATGACAGGGGACGACCTCTATGGCTACACCTTC
CASSMTGDDLYGYTF
>TRBD2|-|TRBV3-1/TRBV3-2|TRBJ2-1
TGTGCCAGCAGCCAACCCGGGACTAGCGCCTGGAGGGAGCAGTTCTTC
CASSQPGTSAWREQFF
>-|-|TRBV4-1|TRBJ1-5
TGCGCCAGCAGCCAAGATAGGCAGGGGTCTCAGCCCCAGCATTTT
CASSQDRQGSQPQHF
>TRBD1|-|TRBV7-9|TRBJ2-6
TGTGCCAGCAGCAGATATCCGGGACAGGGGGCCTCTGGGGCCAACGTCCTGACTTTC
CASSRYPGQGASGANVLTF
>TRBD2|-|TRBV5-8|TRBJ2-1
TGTGCCAGCAGCTCGATTGGGACTAGCGGGAGGCATGAGCAGTTCTTC
CASSSIGTSGRHEQFF
>TRBD1|-|TRBV7-9|TRBJ2-7
TGTGCCAGCAGGGATATGCGGGGGAGACCGGGACAGGGAACCTACGAGCAGTACTTC
CASRDMRGRPGQGTYEQYF
>-|once|TRBV5-1|TRBJ2-1
TGCGCCAGCAGCTTGATGGCGGCGGTAGGCAATGAGCAGTTCTTC
CASSLMAAVGNEQFF
>TRBD1|once|TRBV7-9|TRBJ2-1
TGTGCCAGCAGCTTGACAGGGAAGACCTACAATGAGCAGTTCTTC
CASSLTGKTYNEQFF
>TRBD1|-|TRBV5-1|TRBJ1-2
TGCGCCAGCAGCTTGTCGTCGCCAGGGGGCTTTGCCGCCGGGAGTACCTATGGCTACACCTTC
CASSLSSPGGFAAGSTYGYTF
>-|-|TRBV27|TRBJ2-4
TGTGCCAGCAGTTTCGGGGGACAGACCAAAAACATTCAGTACTTC
CASSFGGQTKNIQYF
>TRBD2|-|TRBV27|TRBJ2-1
TGTGCCAGCAGTTTGGGACTAGCGATAGACGAGCAGTTCTTC
CASSLGLAIDEQFF
>TRBD2|-|TRBV18|TRBJ2-7
TGTGCCAGCTCACCAGGGACTAGCGGGGGGCATAACTCCTACGAGCAGTACTTC
CASSPGTSGGHNSYEQYF
>TRBD2|-|TRBV11-3|TRBJ2-2
TGTGCCAGCAGCTCCTCCTGGGGACTAGCGGGAGAGACCGGGGAGCTGTTTTTT
CASSSSWGLAGETGELFF
>TRBD1|-|TRBV19|TRBJ1-1
TGTGCCAGTAGTATTATGGTAGGGGGCAGAAGCACTGAAGCTTTCTTT
CASSIMVGGRSTEAFF
>TRBD1|-|TRBV6-1|TRBJ2-2
TGTGCCAGCAGTGAACGACAGGGGACCGGGGAGCTGTTTTTT
CASSERQGTGELFF
>-|-|TRBV1|TRBJ1-2
TGCACCAGCAGCCAGGACCACAGGGGGCCTGTAGTCTATGGCTACACCTTC
CTSSQDHRGPVVYGYTF
>TRBD1|once|TRBV19|TRBJ1-5
TGTGCCAGTAGTCCAAGACAGGGATCAGGCAATCAGCCCCAGCATTTT
CASSPRQGSGNQPQHF
>-|once|TRBV12-3/TRBV12-4|TRBJ2-5
TGTGCCAGCAGTCCCGCTTACATGACCCAGTACTTC
CASSPAYMTQYF
>TRBD1|-|TRBV6-5|TRBJ1-1
TGTGCCAGCCGGGCCGGGACAGGATCTTTAGGTGAAGCTTTCTTT
CASRAGTGSLGEAFF